Sequencing of this TCR beta chain was carried out in a study of shared clonotypes between healthy human individuals. Sorted subsets were amplified in replicate PCRs using 200 ng DNA, approximately 30,000 T cell genomes. The authors' processing: ImmunoSEQ gave junction-only sequences without quality scores, so filtering differed. Libraries were prepared by immunoSEQ multiplex PCR; TCRdb keeps only in-frame clonotypes and omits some of them. V and J calls and clone size follow that table, whereas D and trimming were derived from the DNA. Seen here are about 1.4 million clones, around 97% observed once, and the top ten hold about 1.2%. Points from the study as a whole: Rarefaction analysis demonstrated incomplete sorted-subset sequencing notwithstanding large depth. Relative to memory subsets, naive subsets generally showed larger estimated richness.

Details on this clone: Antigen unknown.

Germline V lookup: CDR1 SGHDN, CDR2 FVKESK. The CDR3 sequence is 17 residues long. The receptor's source is a young man in good health. The sample taken for sequencing was naive CD4+ T cells sorted from blood. Noted subset: CD45RA+ positively selected. The rearrangement uses TRBV14 and TRBJ2-1, with 7 bases that match TRBD2. CDR3 residues: CASGFFGGRGLYNEQFF. CDR3 nucleotide sequence: TGTGCAAGCGGGTTTTTTGGCGGGAGAGGGCTCTACAATGAGCAGTTCTTC.